These T cell receptor beta chains were read from a single sample in a study of shared clonotypes between healthy human individuals. Profiling relied on immunoSEQ multiplex PCR, and the TCRdb table lists in-frame clones only, not all of them. The sample consists of millions of clones, around 90% of them appearing once. The source material was naive CD4+ T cells sorted from blood. The receptor set was obtained from a young man in good health. The CDR3 runs from the conserved cysteine through the conserved F or W. Fields, in order: clone size, D gene, V gene, J gene, CDR3 DNA, CDR3 protein. D genes are given only for firm matches. The size of a clone is reported for some rows only, either as once, few or many, or as a class for expanded clones.

.	TRBD1	TRBV7-3	TRBJ1-4	TGTGCCAGCAGCTTAATTCCTGTAGGACAGGGGGCGTCGGCAGATGAAAAACTGTTTTTT	CASSLIPVGQGASADEKLFF
.	.	TRBV27	TRBJ2-3	TGTGCCAGCAGTCTGGCCGTGGGCGGCGGGAGCACAGATACGCAGTATTTT	CASSLAVGGGSTDTQYF
.	TRBD2	TRBV9	TRBJ2-3	TGTGCCAGCAGCGTAGGGGCTAGCGGGTCGACTAGCACAGATACGCAGTATTTT	CASSVGASGSTSTDTQYF
.	.	TRBV10-1	TRBJ2-2	TGCGCCAGCAGTGCATATAACACCGGGGAGCTGTTTTTT	CASSAYNTGELFF
.	.	TRBV30	TRBJ1-6	TGTGCCTGGAGTGGAAGAGCAGGAGCAAATTCACCCCTCCACTTT	CAWSGRAGANSPLHF
.	.	TRBV7-2	TRBJ2-1	TGTGCCAGCTCGCCCCTTGGCTCCTACAATGAGCAGTTCTTC	CASSPLGSYNEQFF
.	.	TRBV11-2	TRBJ1-2	TGTGCCAGCAGAGGAGGATCGGACACCCATGGCTACACCTTC	CASRGGSDTHGYTF
.	.	TRBV5-1	TRBJ2-5	TGCGCCAGCAGCTTGGCCCCCGGGACTCAAGAGACCCAGTACTTC	CASSLAPGTQETQYF
.	TRBD2	TRBV12-5	TRBJ2-3	TGTGCTAGTGGCCTTAGCGGGGGCACAGATACGCAGTATTTT	CASGLSGGTDTQYF
.	TRBD1	TRBV30	TRBJ1-4	TGTGCCTGGAGTCCCGGACAGGGGGAATATGAAAAACTGTTTTTT	CAWSPGQGEYEKLFF
once	TRBD2	TRBV2	TRBJ2-1	TGTGCCAGCAGCGGAACGGGGGGCAATGAGCAGTTCTTC	CASSGTGGNEQFF
.	TRBD1	TRBV5-5	TRBJ2-1	TGTGCCAGCAGCTTGGCCCCGGGACAGAATGAGCAGTTCTTC	CASSLAPGQNEQFF
.	.	TRBV6-1	TRBJ2-3	TGTGCCAGCAGTGAACCCTCGTTCACAGATACGCAGTATTTT	CASSEPSFTDTQYF
.	.	TRBV7-9	TRBJ1-1	TGTGCCAGCAGCTTAAAGGGAGGGGCCCCTGAAGCTTTCTTT	CASSLKGGAPEAFF
once	.	TRBV5-4	TRBJ2-1	TGTGCCAGCAGCTTGGCCAAGAGGGATGAGCAGTTCTTC	CASSLAKRDEQFF
.	.	TRBV18	TRBJ1-1	TGTGCCAGCTCATCCGCAGGGCGGACTGAAGCTTTCTTT	CASSSAGRTEAFF
.	.	TRBV6-1	TRBJ1-2	TGTGCCAGCAGTGAAGCGGTCAGCTACTATGGCTACACCTTC	CASSEAVSYYGYTF
.	.	TRBV4-2	TRBJ1-4	TGTGCCAGCAGCCTAGACAGGTCGGGAGAAAAACTGTTTTTT	CASSLDRSGEKLFF
.	.	TRBV19	TRBJ2-7	TGTGCCAGTAGTGGCGGGACACCCTACGAGCAGTACTTC	CASSGGTPYEQYF
.	.	TRBV4-1	TRBJ1-6	TGCGCCAGCAGCCAAGAAGGGTCCGGACCCCTCCACTTT	CASSQEGSGPLHF
.	.	TRBV30	TRBJ2-7	TGTGCCTGGAGTGTACTAGACCGATCCTACGAGCAGTACTTC	CAWSVLDRSYEQYF
.	.	TRBV5-1	TRBJ2-3	TGCGCCAGCAGCTACCAGGGCGCAGATACGCAGTATTTT	CASSYQGADTQYF
once	TRBD2	TRBV9	TRBJ2-7	TGTGCCAGCAGCGAGGGACTAGCGGACTTGTCCCTGCCCTACGAGCAGTACTTC	CASSEGLADLSLPYEQYF
.	TRBD2	TRBV4-2	TRBJ2-5	TGTGCCAGCAGCCAAGTTTCCAGCGGGGGGGCGAGGGAGACCCAGTACTTC	CASSQVSSGGARETQYF
once	.	TRBV28	TRBJ1-2	TGTGCCAGCACGCCGTGGGGGGGTTTCTATGGCTACACCTTC	CASTPWGGFYGYTF